This record looks at one T cell receptor (beta chain) sequence and its context. The antigen is undetermined. The PCR made use of 60 Vbeta and 13 Jbeta primers. TCRdb's copy holds only in-frame clones and misses some; the assay was immunoSEQ multiplex PCR. Among under 150,000 clones listed, roughly 9.6% were seen once. The junction had 4 bases not matched to a gene; V was cut back by 3 bases and J by 4 bases. Germline V gene sequence: CDR1 SGHDT, CDR2 YYEEEE. The CDR3 runs to 14 residues. These data originate in a study of cytomegalovirus exposure and HLA in healthy donors. Whole-study results and caveats: Across donors, presence/absence analyses took sequencing depth to be roughly uniform. Later analysis showed TCR association rates varying by HLA locus, highest for DRB1 and lowest for HLA-C.

The rearrangement joins TRBV5-6 to TRBJ1-1, with 9 bases lining up with TRBD1. This receptor was taken from a middle-aged woman in good health and CMV-seropositive. Sequenced sample: PBMCs. The CDR3 spells CASSWTGAGTEAFF. CDR3 DNA sequence: TGTGCCAGCAGCTGGACAGGGGCGGGCACTGAAGCTTTCTTT.